This T cell receptor beta chain was documented in a study of blood T cell repertoires in COVID-19. On the study more broadly: COVID-19 samples collected from the United States, Italy and Spain covered acute and convalescent phases. In each case, the material was cDNA or gDNA derived from T cells, B-cell-depleted T cells, or PBMCs.

This CDR3 is 19 amino acids long. V was clipped by 4 bases and J by 8 bases; unmatched bases: 24. The germline gives CDR1 LGHNA, CDR2 YNFKEQ. Study processing details: Amplification from reference gene primers served as the basis for estimated nucleated cell counts. TCRdb's table, derived via immunoSEQ multiplex PCR, lists solely in-frame clones and lacks some. V and J calls and clone size are given by that table; D and trimming were obtained from the DNA. This sample has 45,000 to 50,000 clones, with 83% found just once. The chain is built from TRBV4-2 and TRBJ2-3, with TRBD2 matching 7 bases. This TCR was sampled from a man older than 75 in a cohort sampled during active COVID-19. Input material: peripheral blood. The DNA for the CDR3 is TGTGCCAGCAGCCTTGGTGAGACGGGGGGACTATCCCTGCCGGGTACGCAGTATTTT. Residues: CASSLGETGGLSLPGTQYF.